Listed below are T cell receptor beta chains from one sample, sequenced in a study of control samples from healthy donors and cancer patients. This table comes from immunoSEQ multiplex PCR, and its TCRdb copy is limited to in-frame clones, with some not included. The table includes 100,000 to 150,000 clones, around 90% detected once. Sequences were obtained from blood. These receptors originate from a man aged 40-50 years in good health. CDR3s include the opening cysteine and the closing phenylalanine or tryptophan. The order of the fields is J gene, V gene, CDR3 protein.

TRBJ1-4 | TRBV18 | CASSRRQGNNEKLFF
TRBJ1-5 | TRBV19 | CASSTRDRSNQPQHF
TRBJ1-2 | TRBV5-1 | CASSDSFNYGYTF
TRBJ1-5 | TRBV2 | CASRGRGYGGQPQHF
TRBJ2-7 | TRBV3-1/TRBV3-2 | CASSRGSGGTYEQYF
TRBJ1-4 | TRBV28 | CASSHRETGNEKLFF
TRBJ1-6 | TRBV14 | CASSQEVSASSYNSPLHF
TRBJ2-5 | TRBV5-5 | CASSHGTDQETQYF
TRBJ2-7 | TRBV5-5 | CASSSFGGVEQYF
TRBJ1-3 | TRBV7-9 | CASSLAAGFGNTIYF
TRBJ2-7 | TRBV5-1 | CASSLAAGQGEQYF
TRBJ2-2 | TRBV29-1 | CSGALTSTGELFF
TRBJ2-7 | TRBV29-1 | CSVDKGYEQYF
TRBJ1-2 | TRBV11-2 | CASSSLARRGNYGYTF
TRBJ1-1 | TRBV5-5 | CASSLSQSLAYTEAFF
TRBJ2-2 | TRBV12-1 | CASSFEGELFF
TRBJ1-5 | TRBV19 | CASSSRDRGYQPQHF
TRBJ2-1 | TRBV9 | CASSVGGLSYNEQFF
TRBJ1-4 | TRBV6-1 | CASSENRGVYEKLFF
TRBJ2-3 | TRBV27 | CASSFDSRTDTQYF
TRBJ1-2 | TRBV9 | CASSVEDRGSRGYTF
TRBJ2-3 | TRBV2 | CARETGGAGLDTQYF
TRBJ2-5 | TRBV5-1 | CASSPGGGEETQYF
TRBJ2-5 | TRBV7-2 | CASSTHDGEGETQYF
TRBJ2-5 | TRBV12-3/TRBV12-4 | CASSFPGGETQYF
TRBJ1-3 | TRBV7-9 | CASSPGSRGLRRSGNTIYF
TRBJ2-3 | TRBV30 | CAWSPGGARTDTQYF
TRBJ2-2 | TRBV27 | CASAVTQGTGELFF
TRBJ1-1 | TRBV28 | CASAPTGTRTEAFF
TRBJ1-1 | TRBV29-1 | CSVEARSQGTEAFF
TRBJ1-5 | TRBV7-8 | CASSRSRDPSNQPQHF
TRBJ1-4 | TRBV4-2 | CASSPQGNRDEKLFF
TRBJ1-3 | TRBV7-8 | CASSHRRGTSGNTIYF
TRBJ2-3 | TRBV6-5 | CASSYSVAGLTDTQYF
TRBJ1-1 | TRBV6-6 | CASAGIGTEAFF
TRBJ2-3 | TRBV19 | CASSPGAGLDTQYF
TRBJ1-5 | TRBV7-8 | CASSSRRINQPQHF
TRBJ1-6 | TRBV10-3 | CAISGTNNLPLHF
TRBJ2-1 | TRBV2 | CASREGPSVSYNEQFF
TRBJ1-2 | TRBV11-2 | CASSLDRFRTHYGYTF
TRBJ1-5 | TRBV27 | CASSFAYNQPQHF
TRBJ2-4 | TRBV5-1 | CASSSGTPGDIQYF
TRBJ2-7 | TRBV18 | CASSPRQNDYEQYF
TRBJ1-3 | TRBV3-1/TRBV3-2 | CASSQGKGILGATIYF
TRBJ1-4 | TRBV2 | CASSETGATNEKLFF
TRBJ2-1 | TRBV20-1 | CSASGRRSSYNEQFF
TRBJ1-4 | TRBV5-1 | CASSPTGQPGEKLFF
TRBJ2-1 | TRBV3-1/TRBV3-2 | CASSHSSGGYNEQFF
TRBJ1-2 | TRBV11-2 | CASSSGTADYGYTF
TRBJ1-2 | TRBV4-1 | CASSQVGRYTF